This passage covers 25 T cell receptor beta chains from one sample sequenced in a study of blood T cell repertoires in COVID-19. TCRdb's copy holds only in-frame clones and misses some; the assay was immunoSEQ multiplex PCR. The sample carries approximately 76,000 clones, approximately 88% recorded once. Sequencing was performed on peripheral blood. These TCRs come from a man aged 25 to 40 with acute or convalescent COVID-19.

The chain joins TRBV28 to TRBJ1-2, with no clear D. Trimming pared 6 bases from V and 10 bases from J, leaving 21 bases between. The CDR3 sequence is 14 residues long. Germline CDR1 is MDHEN and CDR2 is SYDVKM. This chain's CDR3 is CASRPRGWSLDYTF. CDR3 nucleotides: TGTGCCAGCAGACCCCGGGGATGGTCTCTCGACTACACCTTC.

The genes are TRBV15 and TRBJ2-7; D may be TRBD2 (6 bases). The length of the CDR3 is 13 residues. V shed 4 bases and J shed 6 bases, with 13 bases lying between them. Germline values: CDR1 LNHNV, CDR2 YYDKDF (reference sequence). The CDR3 sequence: CATSTATAGEQYF. CDR3 sequence (DNA): TGTGCCACCAGCACCGCGACAGCGGGCGAGCAGTACTTC. Supplemented by reference TRBV15 and TRBJ2-7, the full variable domain reads DAMVIQNPRYQVTQFGKPVTLSCSQTLNHNVMYWYQQKSSQAPKLLFHYYDKDFNNEADTPDNFQSRRPNTSFCFLDIRSPGLGDTAMYLCATSTATAGEQYFGPGTRLTVT.

This chain connects TRBV10-1 to TRBJ2-3; 13 bases are shared with TRBD2. The CDR3 is 14 amino acids. CDR1 and CDR2 (germline): WNHNN, SYGVQD (reference sequence). The V gene end was trimmed by 4 bases and the J gene end by 14 bases; junction bases not matched to a gene: 9. The CDR3 DNA is TGCGCCAGCAGTGCCGGACTAGCGGGAGAACCGACGTATTTT. It specifies CASSAGLAGEPTYF.

This chain links TRBV10-3 with TRBJ1-1; the D gene is possibly TRBD1 (6 bases). Germline V gene data show CDR1 as ENHRY and CDR2 as SYGVKD. The CDR3 contains 14 residues. The germline V and J ends were trimmed by 0 bases and 10 bases, with 15 bases remaining between them. CDR3 in amino acids: CAISESAGAGGAFF. The CDR3 region has the DNA TGTGCCATCAGTGAGTCGGCAGGGGCCGGTGGAGCTTTCTTT.

This chain joins TRBV5-1 and TRBJ2-2, with 16 bases aligning to TRBD2. The CDR3 has 19 amino acids. V trimming: 2 bases; J trimming: 7 bases; junction bases outside the gene matches: 11. Germline-derived CDR1 and CDR2 are SGHRS and YFSETQ. CDR3 in amino acids: CASSFGGLAGGPTGGELFF. The CDR3 DNA follows: TGCGCCAGCAGCTTCGGGGGACTAGCGGGAGGGCCAACAGGCGGGGAGCTGTTTTTT.

The gene calls are TRBV27 and TRBJ2-7; D is undetermined. Germline CDR1 and CDR2: MNHEY and SMNVEV (reference sequence). V was cut by 8 bases and J by 3 bases, with 14 bases left in between. The CDR3 covers 13 residues. The CDR3 DNA reads TGTGCCAGCGGAGCTCTAGGAATCTACGAGCAGTACTTC. Translation gives CASGALGIYEQYF.

The chain joins TRBV7-9 to TRBJ2-1; D perhaps matches TRBD2 (5 bases). In germline, CDR1 is SEHNR, CDR2 FQNEAQ (reference sequence). Trimming removed 6 bases from V and 5 bases from J, with 17 bases in between. The CDR3 consists of 15 residues. The CDR3 region is CASSSRTEANNEQFF. The CDR3 DNA is TGTGCCAGCAGTTCTAGGACTGAAGCGAACAATGAGCAGTTCTTC.

This clone was counted once. The chain couples TRBV7-2 to TRBJ2-3, with 7 bases lining up with TRBD2. J gave up 1 base and V 1 base, and 2 bases lay outside the gene matches. CDR1 is SGHTA, CDR2 FQGNSA, per germline. There are 15 residues in the CDR3. The CDR3 nucleotides are TGTGCCAGCAGCTTAGGAACTAGCGGCACAGATACGCAGTATTTT. Translating gives CASSLGTSGTDTQYF.

V and J are TRBV18 and TRBJ2-7; 15 bases are a match to TRBD2. Germline lookup yields CDR1 KGHSH and CDR2 LQKENI. V gave up 3 bases and J gave up 5 bases; unmatched junction bases: 2. The CDR3 totals 15 residues. This chain's CDR3 is CASSPGTSGRNEQYF. The CDR3 region has the DNA TGTGCCAGCTCACCTGGGACTAGCGGGAGGAACGAGCAGTACTTC.

V and J are TRBV6-6 and TRBJ2-5; 7 positions match TRBD2. The CDR3 runs 16 residues. V was clipped by 4 bases and J by 7 bases; unmatched bases: 15. Germline lookup yields CDR1 MNHNY and CDR2 SVGAGI (reference sequence). The CDR3 here is CASSSYSSGGRATQYF. The DNA of the CDR3 is TGTGCCAGCAGTTCCTACTCTTCGGGGGGAAGAGCGACCCAGTACTTC.

J is TRBJ2-1 and V is TRBV9, with 15 positions matching TRBD2. Unmatched junction bases numbered 11, after V lost 3 bases and J lost 10 bases. This CDR3 comprises 17 residues. From germline, CDR1 is SGDLS and CDR2 YYNGEE. This chain's CDR3 is CASSASRGLAGGREQFF. As DNA, the CDR3 is TGTGCCAGCAGCGCGTCCAGGGGACTAGCGGGAGGACGGGAGCAGTTCTTC.

This chain joins TRBV16 and TRBJ1-2, with D possibly TRBD1 on 6 matching bases. The CDR3 covers 13 residues. Trimming removed 0 bases from V and 7 bases from J, with 9 bases in between. Germline CDR1 KGHSY, CDR2 FQNENV. The CDR3 DNA is TGTGCCAGCAGCCAATCAACAGGGAGTGGCTACACCTTC. This sequence encodes CASSQSTGSGYTF. Full variable domain (rest looked up from reference TRBV16 and TRBJ1-2): GEEVAQTPKHLVRGEGQKAKLYCAPIKGHSYVFWYQQVLKNEFKFLISFQNENVFDETGMPKERFSAKCLPNSPCSLEIQATKLEDSAVYFCASSQSTGSGYTFGSGTRLTVV.

The J gene is TRBJ1-2, the V gene TRBV10-1; D perhaps matches TRBD1 (5 bases). Germline V CDR1 and CDR2: WNHNN, SYGVQD (reference sequence). The ends were cut back, 8 bases at V and 11 bases at J, with 9 bases in the middle. This CDR3 has 9 amino acids. CDR3 amino acids: CASHGAYTF. The DNA for the CDR3 is TGCGCCAGCCATGGGGCTTACACCTTC.

J is TRBJ2-7 and V is TRBV7-9; 8 bases align to TRBD2. Germline V CDR1 and CDR2: SEHNR, FQNEAQ (reference sequence). V lost 5 bases to trimming and J lost 2 bases; unmatched junction nucleotides: 2. The length of the CDR3 is 13 residues. This CDR3 reads CASSVGLAYEQYF. The CDR3 coding sequence is TGTGCCAGCAGCGTGGGACTAGCCTACGAGCAGTACTTC.

J is TRBJ2-1 and V is TRBV9; 9 positions match TRBD2. This CDR3 comprises 18 residues. The V gene end was trimmed by 6 bases and the J gene end by 5 bases; junction bases not matched to a gene: 18. Germline V CDR1 and CDR2: SGDLS, YYNGEE. CDR3 protein: CASNERLADPWLDNEQFF. CDR3 DNA: TGTGCCAGCAACGAAAGACTAGCGGACCCCTGGCTCGACAATGAGCAGTTCTTC.

This clone has only a few counts. J is TRBJ2-7 and V is TRBV4-1; D is uncertain. The germline CDR1 and CDR2 sequences are MGHRA and YSYEKL. V lost 0 bases and J 3 bases, leaving 6 bases between the germline ends. There are 13 residues in the CDR3. The CDR3 is CASSQEAIYEQYF. The CDR3 region has the DNA TGCGCCAGCAGCCAAGAAGCAATCTACGAGCAGTACTTC.

This clone was seen only once. The chain has TRBV11-2 and TRBJ2-3; 8 nucleotides match TRBD2. Germline V gene lookup returns CDR1 SGHAT and CDR2 FQNNGV. V dropped 6 bases and J dropped 0; count of bases not matched to a gene: 14. This CDR3 region has 18 residues. Here the CDR3 reads CASSRFLPSGSSTDTQYF. The CDR3, as DNA: TGTGCCAGCAGTCGCTTCCTCCCTAGCGGGTCTAGCACAGATACGCAGTATTTT.

This clone was seen a handful of times. The V call is TRBV5-5, the J call TRBJ1-4, with TRBD1 as a possible D gene (5 bases). Germline V CDR1 and CDR2: SGHKS, YYEKEE (reference sequence). The CDR3 covers 15 residues. V was trimmed by 0 bases and J by 8 bases, leaving 14 bases between them. CDR3 nucleotide sequence: TGTGCCAGCAGCTTGGTTGGGAGGGGAGTAGAAAAACTGTTTTTT. Protein sequence: CASSLVGRGVEKLFF.

This clone appeared a few times. The chain has TRBV28 and TRBJ1-5; D ambiguous. Looked up from germline, CDR1 is MDHEN and CDR2 is SYDVKM. The CDR3 spans 14 residues. V lost 7 bases, J lost 5 bases, and 15 bases lay in between. CDR3 sequence (DNA): TGTGCCAGCAAGGGTTCGGGGATCCATCAGCCCCAGCATTTT. Encoded protein: CASKGSGIHQPQHF. The variable domain in full, completed from reference TRBV28 and TRBJ1-5, reads DVKVTQSSRYLVKRTGEKVFLECVQDMDHENMFWYRQDPGLGLRLIYFSYDVKMKEKGDIPEGYSVSREKKERFSLILESASTNQTSMYLCASKGSGIHQPQHFGDGTRLSIL.

The chain uses TRBV30 and TRBJ1-1; 8 bases fit TRBD1. CDR1 and CDR2 (germline): GTSNPN, SVGIG (reference sequence). This CDR3 region has 13 residues. Losses at the gene ends were 0 bases for V and 11 bases for J; bases not matched to a gene: 8. CDR3 in DNA: TGTGCCTGGAGTGTACAAACAGGGGGTACGGCTTTCTTT. This codes for CAWSVQTGGTAFF.

The CDR3 sequence: CASSLGRAFNNEQFF. The CDR3 DNA sequence: TGTGCCAGCAGCTTAGGCAGGGCGTTTAACAATGAGCAGTTCTTC. This rearrangement joins TRBV7-6 to TRBJ2-1, with D possibly being TRBD1 (5 bases). The V end was cut by 1 base, the J end by 5 bases, with 12 bases between. This CDR3 has 15 amino acids. Germline values: CDR1 SGHVS, CDR2 FNYEAQ.

This clone was detected only a few times. CDR3 DNA sequence: TGTGCTAGTGGTTTGGGAAAAAGGACAGGGAGCTACGAGCAGTACTTC. Protein: CASGLGKRTGSYEQYF. The gene calls are TRBV12-5 and TRBJ2-7; 8 bases are a match to TRBD1. CDR3 length: 16 residues. Germline V gene lookup returns CDR1 LGHNT and CDR2 FRNRAP. After removal of 1 base from V and 3 bases from J, the junction contained 8 bases not matched to a gene.

This clone was seen only a few times. The chain recombines TRBV5-6 with TRBJ1-1; D is possibly TRBD1 (6 bases). V gave up 1 base and J gave up 3 bases, with 10 bases separating them. The germline CDR1 and CDR2 sequences are SGHDT and YYEEEE. The CDR3 extends over 14 amino acids. The CDR3 DNA reads as TGTGCCAGCAGCTTGACAGGGATGGACACTGAAGCTTTCTTT. Translation gives CASSLTGMDTEAFF.

The count of this clone is one. The chain is built from TRBV5-1 and TRBJ2-1; 12 nucleotides align to TRBD2. The germline CDR1 and CDR2 sequences are SGHRS and YFSETQ. Unmatched junction bases numbered 6, after V lost 1 base and J lost 10 bases. The CDR3 loop spans 15 amino acids. For the CDR3, the DNA is TGCGCCAGCAGCTTGTCACTAGCGGGAGGTGGGGAGCAGTTCTTC. Encoded protein: CASSLSLAGGGEQFF.

The sample holds a few counts of this clone. The chain recombines TRBV27 with TRBJ1-6, with a weak D call TRBD1 (6 bases). Germline CDR1 and CDR2: MNHEY and SMNVEV (reference sequence). The CDR3 spans 14 residues. Trimming stripped 6 bases from V and 10 bases from J, with 16 bases between. This chain's CDR3 is CASSPGGGGSPLHF. CDR3 coding DNA: TGTGCCAGCAGCCCCGGGGGGGGCGGATCACCCCTCCACTTT.